These 19 T cell receptor beta chains came from one sample sequenced in a study of OX40 agonist ivuxolimab in advanced cancers. Clones were read by immunoSEQ multiplex PCR, and TCRdb kept only the in-frame ones, dropping some. This sample has more than 45,000 clones, with 82% found just once. The sequenced sample was CD4+ or CD8+ T cells sorted from blood, obtained in a trial of the OX40 agonist ivuxolimab. All receptors come from an adult with an advanced solid tumor such as melanoma, head and neck, liver or kidney cancer.

The V and J genes are TRBV4-3 and TRBJ1-1, with a tentative D call TRBD1 (6 bases). Trimming left V 4 bases short and J 1 base short, with 13 bases between. CDR1 is LGHNA, CDR2 YSLEER, per germline. The CDR3 sequence is 15 residues long. CDR3 region: CASSRSGQPNTEAFF. CDR3 in DNA: TGCGCCAGCAGCCGGAGCGGACAGCCGAACACTGAAGCTTTCTTT.

The rearrangement uses TRBV7-2 and TRBJ2-3, with D unresolved. Trimming stripped 3 bases from V and 8 bases from J, with 3 bases between. This CDR3 has 10 amino acids. Germline CDR1 SGHTA, CDR2 FQGNSA. The CDR3 here is CASSLGTQYF. CDR3 bases: TGTGCCAGCAGCTTGGGTACGCAGTATTTT. The variable domain in full, completed from reference TRBV7-2 and TRBJ2-3, reads GAGVSQSPSNKVTEKGKDVELRCDPISGHTALYWYRQSLGQGLEFLIYFQGNSAPDKSGLPSDRFSAERTGGSVSTLTIQRTQQEDSAVYLCASSLGTQYFGPGTRLTVL.

This chain joins TRBV9 and TRBJ2-1; 8 positions agree with TRBD2. This CDR3 is built from 15 residues. Germline assignment: CDR1 SGDLS and CDR2 YYNGEE. The V and J ends lost 3 bases and 3 bases, in that order; junction bases with no gene match: 5. CDR3 sequence reads: CASSAHSGNYNEQFF. CDR3 DNA: TGTGCCAGCAGCGCCCATAGCGGGAACTACAATGAGCAGTTCTTC.

J is TRBJ2-3 and V is TRBV15, with 8 positions matching TRBD1. Per the germline V gene, CDR1 is LNHNV and CDR2 is YYDKDF (reference sequence). This CDR3 contains 14 residues. V shed 2 bases and J 6 bases; nucleotides not matched to a gene: 4. The CDR3 bases are TGTGCCACCAGCAGACTGAACAGGGGGGATACGCAGTATTTT. As protein: CATSRLNRGDTQYF.

This clone has just one count. This chain links TRBV21-1 with TRBJ2-1; the D call of TRBD1 is as the table states it, not checked on the DNA. TRBV21-1 counts as a pseudogene. The CDR3 spans 13 residues. DNA of the CDR3: TGTGCCAGCAGCACCAGGGATCACAATGAGCAGTTCTTC. Translation gives CASSTRDHNEQFF.

The CDR3 here is CASSYFNTPNYGYTF. CDR3 DNA sequence: TGTGCCAGCAGTTACTTTAACACGCCTAACTATGGCTACACCTTC. The gene calls are TRBV6-6 and TRBJ1-2; D remains unclear. Trimming took off 1 base at V and 0 bases at J, with 9 bases between the two ends. This CDR3 contains 15 residues. Looked up from germline, CDR1 is MNHNY and CDR2 is SVGAGI (reference sequence).

The chain couples TRBV25-1 to TRBJ2-3; the D gene is possibly TRBD1 (5 bases). The V end was cut by 0 bases, the J end by 0 bases, with 10 bases between. This CDR3 region has 16 residues. CDR1 is MGHDK, CDR2 SYGVNS, per germline. The CDR3 coding sequence is TGTGCCAGCAGTGAATATTGGACAACTAGCACAGATACGCAGTATTTT. This gives the protein CASSEYWTTSTDTQYF.

V usage is TRBV27 and J usage is TRBJ1-3, with 8 nucleotides matching TRBD1. The CDR3 has 14 residues. V gave up 5 bases and J gave up 4 bases; unmatched junction bases: 4. Germline V gene lookup returns CDR1 MNHEY and CDR2 SMNVEV (reference sequence). CDR3 DNA: TGTGCCAGCAGTCCCAGGACAGGGGGAAACACCATATATTTT. Its protein is CASSPRTGGNTIYF.

The V and J genes are TRBV28 and TRBJ2-3; no definite D call. Deletions cut 3 bases from V and 5 bases from J, with 6 bases between. The CDR3 runs 12 residues. Germline V lookup: CDR1 MDHEN, CDR2 SYDVKM. The DNA of the CDR3 is TGTGCCAGCAGTTTCTATAGAGATACGCAGTATTTT. Protein sequence: CASSFYRDTQYF.

By share, this clone counts as medium-sized. CDR3 DNA: TGCGCCAGCAGTGCCGATAGCGGGGGAGGAGGCGAGCAGTACTTC. Its protein is CASSADSGGGGEQYF. V gene TRBV10-2 combines with J gene TRBJ2-7, with TRBD2 matching 9 bases. With 4 bases clipped from V and 6 bases from J, the junction kept 10 bases outside the gene matches. Germline CDR1 is WSHSY and CDR2 is SAAADI. The CDR3 length is 15 residues.

The gene calls are TRBV2 and TRBJ2-2; 10 bases map to TRBD2. The CDR3 length is 17 residues. J lost 4 bases, V lost 11 bases, and 16 bases had no gene match. In germline, CDR1 is SNHLY, CDR2 FYNNEI. The CDR3 sequence: CASKRASGGIVTGELFF. CDR3 DNA: TGTGCCTCAAAGAGGGCTAGCGGGGGTATCGTCACCGGGGAGCTGTTTTTT.

This clone showed up just a few times. The rearrangement uses TRBV7-2 and TRBJ1-1; D is unclear. With 4 bases removed from V and 6 bases from J, the gap between germline ends came to 18 bases. Germline CDR1 SGHTA, CDR2 FQGNSA. The CDR3 has 15 residues. The CDR3 DNA reads as TGTGCCAGCAGCTCCAGCTTACACGGACGGCCTGAAGCTTTCTTT. Translated: CASSSSLHGRPEAFF.

The J gene is TRBJ2-5, the V gene TRBV5-6; 8 bases agree with TRBD2. CDR1 is SGHDT and CDR2 is YYEEEE in the germline V gene. The V segment lost 6 bases and the J segment 1 base; nucleotides outside the gene matches: 11. This CDR3 has 16 residues. CDR3 bases: TGTGCCAGCACCGGGGGGGTATGGGCAGTCCAAGAGACCCAGTACTTC. Its translation: CASTGGVWAVQETQYF.

In DNA, the CDR3 is TGTGCCAGCAGTTCAAGACGGACCTATGGCTACACCTTC. This sequence encodes CASSSRRTYGYTF. The gene calls are TRBV27 and TRBJ1-2, with D unclear. Trimming stripped 4 bases from V and 4 bases from J, with 10 bases between. The germline V gene has CDR1 MNHEY and CDR2 SMNVEV (reference sequence). The CDR3 loop spans 13 amino acids.

The chain has TRBV5-1 and TRBJ1-4; TRBD1 might be the D (5 bases). The CDR3 spans 15 residues. Germline CDR1 and CDR2: SGHRS and YFSETQ. V was trimmed by 4 bases and J by 0 bases, leaving 10 bases between them. Here the CDR3 DNA reads TGCGCCAGCAGCGTCGGGGCTGCAACTAATGAAAAACTGTTTTTT. It translates to CASSVGAATNEKLFF.

In its sample, this clone ranks as medium-sized. The chain carries TRBV19 and TRBJ1-2, with D unresolved. The germline CDR1 and CDR2 sequences are LNHDA and SQIVND (reference sequence). V was trimmed by 6 bases and J by 0 bases, leaving 11 bases between them. The CDR3 length is 14 residues. The chain's CDR3 is CASREDATNYGYTF. Here the CDR3 DNA reads TGTGCCAGTAGGGAGGACGCTACTAACTATGGCTACACCTTC.

J is TRBJ1-2 and V is TRBV18, with a weak D call TRBD1 (6 bases). The germline V gene encodes CDR1 KGHSH and CDR2 LQKENI. The length of the CDR3 is 14 residues. V was pared by 5 bases and J by 7 bases, with 17 bases between. CDR3 in DNA: TGTGCCAGCTCATCACAGGGCAGGGACGGTGGCTACACCTTC. Its protein product is CASSSQGRDGGYTF.

The chain is built from TRBV4-1 and TRBJ1-5; 12 nucleotides line up with TRBD1. Germline V gene data show CDR1 as MGHRA and CDR2 as YSYEKL. J lost 8 bases, V lost 3 bases, and 5 bases had no gene match. This CDR3 is 15 amino acids long. The CDR3 is CASSHGTGGGKPQHF. The CDR3 coding sequence is TGCGCCAGCAGCCACGGGACAGGGGGCGGTAAGCCCCAGCATTTT.

The count of this clone is one. The chain couples TRBV28 to TRBJ1-3; no reliable D call. With 6 bases removed from V and 8 bases from J, the gap between germline ends came to 20 bases. Germline V lookup: CDR1 MDHEN, CDR2 SYDVKM. The CDR3 has 15 amino acids. CDR3 in amino acids: CASRLGPSQRDTIYF. The CDR3 DNA sequence: TGTGCCAGCAGACTTGGTCCATCCCAAAGGGACACCATATATTTT.